The TCR beta chain under discussion was sequenced for a study of cytotoxic CD8 clonotypes in ibrutinib-treated CLL. The study's findings and limits: Public clonotypes, rarely seen, contracted or held steady on treatment. Clonality (at baseline) was higher than in age-matched healthy donors and tracked circulating CD8+ T-cell counts.

Sequencing used immunoSEQ multiplex PCR; TCRdb keeps in-frame clones, though not all of them. This table holds approximately 100,000 clones, more than 75% found once. V lost 5 bases and J 4 bases, leaving 15 bases between the germline ends. Germline V CDR1 and CDR2: SGHTA, FQGNSA. This CDR3 spans 14 amino acids. Points on this clone: What it binds is not known.

Material: PBMCs, obtained after 12 months of ibrutinib treatment. V usage is TRBV7-2 and J usage is TRBJ2-7, with D perhaps matching TRBD1 or TRBD2 (5 bases each). This clonotype was obtained from a human donor with chronic lymphocytic leukemia. The CDR3 reads CASSPEGFLYEQYF. CDR3 nucleotides: TGTGCCAGCAGCCCCGAGGGGTTCCTTTACGAGCAGTACTTC.